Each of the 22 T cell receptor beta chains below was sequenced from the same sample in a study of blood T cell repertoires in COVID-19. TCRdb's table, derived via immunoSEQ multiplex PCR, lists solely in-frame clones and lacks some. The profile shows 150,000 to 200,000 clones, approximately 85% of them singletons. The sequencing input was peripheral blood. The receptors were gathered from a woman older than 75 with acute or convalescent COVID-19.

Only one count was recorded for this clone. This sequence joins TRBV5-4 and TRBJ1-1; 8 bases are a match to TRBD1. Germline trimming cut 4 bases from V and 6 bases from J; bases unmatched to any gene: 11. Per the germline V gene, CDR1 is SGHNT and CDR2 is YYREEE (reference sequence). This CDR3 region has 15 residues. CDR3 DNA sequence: TGTGCCAGCAGCCCACGCCAGGGGGCGCGCGCTGAAGCTTTCTTT. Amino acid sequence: CASSPRQGARAEAFF.

In DNA form, the CDR3 reads TGTGCCAGTAGTATAGAAATCCAGGGGGCCTACGAGCAGTACTTC. Translating it yields CASSIEIQGAYEQYF. The chain links TRBV19 to TRBJ2-7, with 7 bases that match TRBD1. Germline V CDR1 and CDR2: LNHDA, SQIVND (reference sequence). This CDR3 contains 15 residues. Losses at the gene ends were 0 bases for V and 2 bases for J; bases not matched to a gene: 4. Full variable domain (outside the CDR3, taken from reference TRBV19 and TRBJ2-7): DGGITQSPKYLFRKEGQNVTLSCEQNLNHDAMYWYRQDPGQGLRLIYYSQIVNDFQKGDIAEGYSVSREKKESFPLTVTSAQKNPTAFYLCASSIEIQGAYEQYFGPGTRLTVT.

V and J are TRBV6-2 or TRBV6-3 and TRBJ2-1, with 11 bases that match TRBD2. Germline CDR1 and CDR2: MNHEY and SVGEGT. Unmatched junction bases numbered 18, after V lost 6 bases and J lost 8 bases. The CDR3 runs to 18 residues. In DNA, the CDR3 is TGTGCCAGCAGCCCTTCTTGGCCGGGTAGCGGGGGGGCTGATGAGCAGTTCTTC. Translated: CASSPSWPGSGGADEQFF.

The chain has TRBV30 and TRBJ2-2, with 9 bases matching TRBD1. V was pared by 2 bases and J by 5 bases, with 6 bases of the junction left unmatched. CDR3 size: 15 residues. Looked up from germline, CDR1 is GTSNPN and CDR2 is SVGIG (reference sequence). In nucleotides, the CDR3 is TGTGCCTGGAGTATAGGGACAGGGAGGACCGGGGAGCTGTTTTTT. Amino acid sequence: CAWSIGTGRTGELFF.

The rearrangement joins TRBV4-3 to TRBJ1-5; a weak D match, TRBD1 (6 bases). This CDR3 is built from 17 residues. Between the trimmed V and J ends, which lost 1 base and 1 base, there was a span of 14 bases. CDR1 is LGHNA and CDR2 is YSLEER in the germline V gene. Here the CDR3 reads CASSQGISRGSNQPQHF. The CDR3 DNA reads TGCGCCAGCAGCCAAGGTATAAGCAGGGGAAGCAATCAGCCCCAGCATTTT.

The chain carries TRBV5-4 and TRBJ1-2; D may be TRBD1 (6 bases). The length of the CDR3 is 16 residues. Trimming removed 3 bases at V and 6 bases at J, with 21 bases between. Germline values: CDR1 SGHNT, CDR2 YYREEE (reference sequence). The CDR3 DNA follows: TGTGCCAGCAGCTCGCGGGGGGCGGGCCGCGGGGATGGCTACACCTTC. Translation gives CASSSRGAGRGDGYTF. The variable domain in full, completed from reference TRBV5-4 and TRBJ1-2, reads ETGVTQSPTHLIKTRGQQVTLRCSSQSGHNTVSWYQQALGQGPQFIFQYYREEENGRGNFPPRFSGLQFPNYSSELNVNALELDDSALYLCASSSRGAGRGDGYTFGSGTRLTVV.

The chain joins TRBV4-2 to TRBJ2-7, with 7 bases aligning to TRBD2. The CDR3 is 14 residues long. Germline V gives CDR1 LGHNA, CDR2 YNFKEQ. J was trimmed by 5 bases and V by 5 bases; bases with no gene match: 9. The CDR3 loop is CASSLGLPRDEQYF. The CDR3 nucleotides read TGTGCCAGCAGCTTGGGACTACCTCGGGACGAGCAGTACTTC.

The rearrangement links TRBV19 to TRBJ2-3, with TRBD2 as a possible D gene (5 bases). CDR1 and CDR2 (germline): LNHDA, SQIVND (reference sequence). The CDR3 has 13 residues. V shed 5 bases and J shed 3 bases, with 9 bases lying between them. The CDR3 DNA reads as TGTGCCAGTAGTCGGGGAGTTACAGATACGCAGTATTTT. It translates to CASSRGVTDTQYF.

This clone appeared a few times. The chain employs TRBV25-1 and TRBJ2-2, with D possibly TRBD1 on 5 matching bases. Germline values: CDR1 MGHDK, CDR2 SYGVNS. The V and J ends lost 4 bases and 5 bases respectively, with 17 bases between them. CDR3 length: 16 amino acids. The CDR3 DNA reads TGTGCCAGCAGTGTCGCTAGGGGATTTGGGACCGGGGAGCTGTTTTTT. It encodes CASSVARGFGTGELFF.

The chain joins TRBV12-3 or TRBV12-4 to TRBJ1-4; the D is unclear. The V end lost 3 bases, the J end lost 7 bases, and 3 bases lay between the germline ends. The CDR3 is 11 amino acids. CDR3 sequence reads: CASSLAEKLFF. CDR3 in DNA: TGTGCCAGCAGTTTGGCTGAAAAACTGTTTTTT.

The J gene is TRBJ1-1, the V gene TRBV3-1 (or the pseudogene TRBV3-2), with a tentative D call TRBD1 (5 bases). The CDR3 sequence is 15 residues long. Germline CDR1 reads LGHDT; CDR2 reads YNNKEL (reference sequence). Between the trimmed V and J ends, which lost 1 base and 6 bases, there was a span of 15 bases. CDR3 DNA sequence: TGTGCCAGCAGCCAAGCCTCGGGGGTCGGATCTGAAGCTTTCTTT. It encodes CASSQASGVGSEAFF.

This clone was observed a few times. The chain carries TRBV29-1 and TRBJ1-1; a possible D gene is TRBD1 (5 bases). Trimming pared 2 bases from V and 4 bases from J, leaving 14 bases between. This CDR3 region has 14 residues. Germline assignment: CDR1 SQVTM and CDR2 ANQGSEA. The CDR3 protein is CSVERRQGGTEAFF. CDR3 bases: TGCAGCGTTGAACGTCGTCAGGGTGGCACTGAAGCTTTCTTT.

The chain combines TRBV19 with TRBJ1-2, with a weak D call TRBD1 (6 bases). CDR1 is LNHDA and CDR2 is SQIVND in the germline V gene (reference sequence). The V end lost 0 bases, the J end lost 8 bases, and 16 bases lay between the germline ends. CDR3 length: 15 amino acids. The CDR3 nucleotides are TGTGCCAGTAGTATAGAGGCAGGGGCGCTAAACGGCTACACCTTC. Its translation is CASSIEAGALNGYTF.

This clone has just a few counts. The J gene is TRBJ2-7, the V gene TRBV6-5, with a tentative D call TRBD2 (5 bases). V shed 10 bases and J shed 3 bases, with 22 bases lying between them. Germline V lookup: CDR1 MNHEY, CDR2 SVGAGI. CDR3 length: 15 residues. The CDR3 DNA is TGTGCCACTTCTCGACCGACCGGGAACCACTACGAGCAGTACTTC. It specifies CATSRPTGNHYEQYF.

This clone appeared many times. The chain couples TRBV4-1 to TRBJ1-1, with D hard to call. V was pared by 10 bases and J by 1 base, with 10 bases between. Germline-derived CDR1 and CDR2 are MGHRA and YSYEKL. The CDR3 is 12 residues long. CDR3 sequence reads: CAIPGGNTEAFF. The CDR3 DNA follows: TGCGCCATCCCGGGAGGGAACACTGAAGCTTTCTTT.

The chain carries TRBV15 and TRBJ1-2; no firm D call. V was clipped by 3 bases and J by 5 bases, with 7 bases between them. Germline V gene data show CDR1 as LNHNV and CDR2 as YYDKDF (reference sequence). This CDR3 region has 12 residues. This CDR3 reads CATSREIYGYTF. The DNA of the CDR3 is TGTGCCACCAGCAGGGAGATATATGGCTACACCTTC.

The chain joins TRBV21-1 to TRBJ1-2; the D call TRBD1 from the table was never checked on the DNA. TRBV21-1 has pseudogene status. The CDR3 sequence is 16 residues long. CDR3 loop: CASSTKKGSPGYGYTF. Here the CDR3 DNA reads TGTGCCAGCAGCACGAAGAAAGGCAGCCCAGGCTATGGCTACACCTTC.

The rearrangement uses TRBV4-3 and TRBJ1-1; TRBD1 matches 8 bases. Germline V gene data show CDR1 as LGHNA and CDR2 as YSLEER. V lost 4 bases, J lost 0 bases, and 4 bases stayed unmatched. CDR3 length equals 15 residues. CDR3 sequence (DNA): TGCGCCAGCAGCCTCGGACAGGGACTGAACACTGAAGCTTTCTTT. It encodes CASSLGQGLNTEAFF.

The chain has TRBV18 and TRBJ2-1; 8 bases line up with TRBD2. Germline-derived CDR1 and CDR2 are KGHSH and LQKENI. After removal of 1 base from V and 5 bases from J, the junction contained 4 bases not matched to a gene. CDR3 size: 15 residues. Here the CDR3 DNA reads TGTGCCAGCTCACCACTCGGGACTAGGAACAATGAGCAGTTCTTC. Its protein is CASSPLGTRNNEQFF.

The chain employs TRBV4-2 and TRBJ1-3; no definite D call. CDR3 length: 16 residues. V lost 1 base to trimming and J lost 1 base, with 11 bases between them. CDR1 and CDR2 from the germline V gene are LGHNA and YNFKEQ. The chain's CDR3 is CASSQAAVRSGNTIYF. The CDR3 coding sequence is TGTGCCAGCAGCCAAGCTGCGGTAAGGTCTGGAAACACCATATATTTT.

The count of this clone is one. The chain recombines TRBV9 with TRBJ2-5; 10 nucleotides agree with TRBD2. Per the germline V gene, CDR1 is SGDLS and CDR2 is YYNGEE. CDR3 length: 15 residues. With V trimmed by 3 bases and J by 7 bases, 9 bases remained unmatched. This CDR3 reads CASSASFGLAVTQYF. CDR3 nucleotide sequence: TGTGCCAGCAGCGCCTCCTTCGGACTAGCGGTGACCCAGTACTTC.

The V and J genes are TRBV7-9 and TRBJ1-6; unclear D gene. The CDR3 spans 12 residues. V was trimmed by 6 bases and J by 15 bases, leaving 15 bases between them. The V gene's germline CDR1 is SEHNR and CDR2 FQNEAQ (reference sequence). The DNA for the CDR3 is TGTGCCAGCAGACCCGATTCGCCGGGCCTCCACTTT. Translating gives CASRPDSPGLHF.